This paragraph covers one T cell receptor beta chain sequence. Its antigen remains unidentified. The data derive from a study of T cells in localized non-small cell lung cancer. The CDR3 has 15 amino acids. Germline V gives CDR1 SGHTA, CDR2 FQGNSA. Trimming took 5 bases from V and 4 from J; bases not matched to a gene: 6. Here immunoSEQ multiplex PCR was the method, and the copy in TCRdb shows in-frame clones only, minus some. The sample has about 33,000 clones; roughly 77% are singletons. Study-wide results and caveats: Uninvolved adjacent lung showed peak T cell clonality, exceeding tumor. A single tumor region was sequenced, leaving heterogeneity possible. Elevated circulating T cell density in blood was associated with longer overall survival. Appearance in adjacent lung was seen for a median 57 of the top 100 tumor clones.

V usage is TRBV7-2 and J usage is TRBJ2-5, with 11 positions matching TRBD1. This sample comprised peripheral blood, obtained before any cancer treatment. The clonotype originates from a male donor aged 60 or older with stage III squamous cell lung carcinoma. CDR3 region: CASSLLGTGGETQYF. The CDR3 nucleotides are TGTGCCAGCAGCCTACTTGGGACAGGGGGAGAGACCCAGTACTTC.